This T cell receptor (beta chain) was profiled in a study of control samples from healthy donors and cancer patients. Sequenced by immunoSEQ multiplex PCR; TCRdb stores in-frame clones only, minus some. The repertoire holds over 150,000 clones, about 94% seen once, with 14% in the top ten. This clone has a handful of counts. This TCR was recovered from a man aged 60 to 75 with colorectal cancer. Sequencing used PBMCs.

The CDR3 here is CASSPQDRDEQYF. As DNA, the CDR3 is TGCGCCAGCAGCCCACAGGATAGGGACGAGCAGTACTTC. The chain uses TRBV4-3 and TRBJ2-7, with D perhaps matching TRBD1 (5 bases). CDR3 length: 13 residues. The germline V gene has CDR1 LGHNA and CDR2 YSLEER. Trimming stripped 4 bases from V and 5 bases from J, with 12 bases between.